The source of this T cell receptor (beta chain) is a study of early T cells in non-severe SARS-CoV-2 infection. This clonotype was counted ten times or more. V lost 7 bases and J lost 1, with 10 bases in between. CDR1 is MNHNY and CDR2 is SVGAGI in the germline V gene (reference sequence). This CDR3 comprises 13 residues. TCRdb used MiXCR to reprocess the 5' RACE reads, holding one entry per CDR3 protein. The data contain 25,000 to 35,000 distinct CDR3 sequences, roughly 4.5% of them singletons. V and J are TRBV6-6 and TRBJ1-1; D is perhaps TRBD1 (6 bases). Sequencing was performed on whole blood. The TCR originated in an adult who was a healthcare worker with PCR-confirmed SARS-CoV-2 infection or an uninfected control (not recorded which). CDR3 DNA sequence: TGTGCCAGCACCACGACAGGGAACACTGAAGCTTTCTTT. This translates into CASTTTGNTEAFF.